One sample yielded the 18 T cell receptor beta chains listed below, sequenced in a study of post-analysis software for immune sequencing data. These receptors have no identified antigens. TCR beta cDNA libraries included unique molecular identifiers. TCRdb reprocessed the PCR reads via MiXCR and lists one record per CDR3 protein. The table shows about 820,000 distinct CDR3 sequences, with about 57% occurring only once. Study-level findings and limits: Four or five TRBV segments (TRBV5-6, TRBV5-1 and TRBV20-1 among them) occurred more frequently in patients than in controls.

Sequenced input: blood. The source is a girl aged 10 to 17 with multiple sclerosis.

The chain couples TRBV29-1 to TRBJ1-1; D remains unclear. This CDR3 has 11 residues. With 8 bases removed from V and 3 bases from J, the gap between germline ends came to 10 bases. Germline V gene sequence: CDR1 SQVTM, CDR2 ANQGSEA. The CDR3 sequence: CSLVMDTEAFF. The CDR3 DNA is TGCAGCCTTGTGATGGACACTGAAGCTTTCTTT. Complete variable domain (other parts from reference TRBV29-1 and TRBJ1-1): SAVISQKPSRDICQRGTSLTIQCQVDSQVTMMFWYRQQPGQSLTLIATANQGSEATYESGFVIDKFPISRPNLTFSTLTVSNMSPEDSSIYLCSLVMDTEAFFGQGTRLTVV.

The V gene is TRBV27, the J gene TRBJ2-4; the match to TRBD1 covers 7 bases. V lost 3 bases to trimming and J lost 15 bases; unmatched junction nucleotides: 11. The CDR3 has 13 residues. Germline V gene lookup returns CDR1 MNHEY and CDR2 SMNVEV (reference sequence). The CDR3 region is CASSLGQGDRLYF. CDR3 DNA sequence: TGTGCCAGCAGTTTGGGGCAGGGGGATAGGTTGTACTTC.

Written as DNA, the CDR3 is TGTGCCAGCAGCCAAGTACTAGCGGTGAACACAGATACGCAGTATTTT. Protein sequence: CASSQVLAVNTDTQYF. The chain is built from TRBV11-1 and TRBJ2-3, with 8 bases aligning to TRBD2. Germline V gives CDR1 SGHAT, CDR2 FQDESV (reference sequence). CDR3 length: 16 residues. V lost 5 bases and J lost 2; bases outside the gene matches: 9.

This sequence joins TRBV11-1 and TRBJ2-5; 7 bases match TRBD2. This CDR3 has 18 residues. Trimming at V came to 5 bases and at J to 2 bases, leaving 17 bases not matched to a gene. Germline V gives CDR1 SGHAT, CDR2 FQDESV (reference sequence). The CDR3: CASSPGLYGGGPQETQYF. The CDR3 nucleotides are TGTGCCAGCAGCCCGGGACTATACGGCGGGGGACCACAAGAGACCCAGTACTTC.

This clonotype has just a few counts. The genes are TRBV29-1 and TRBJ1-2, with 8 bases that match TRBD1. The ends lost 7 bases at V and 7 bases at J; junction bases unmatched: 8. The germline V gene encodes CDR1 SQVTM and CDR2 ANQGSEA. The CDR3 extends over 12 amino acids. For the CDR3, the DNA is TGCAGCGGGGAGACAGGGGTTGGTGGCTACACCTTC. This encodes CSGETGVGGYTF.

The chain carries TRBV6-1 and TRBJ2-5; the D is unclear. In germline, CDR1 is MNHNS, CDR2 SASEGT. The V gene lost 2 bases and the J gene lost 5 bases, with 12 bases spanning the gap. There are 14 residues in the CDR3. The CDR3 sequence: CASSERAYRETQYF. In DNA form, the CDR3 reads TGTGCCAGCAGTGAACGTGCCTATAGGGAGACCCAGTACTTC.

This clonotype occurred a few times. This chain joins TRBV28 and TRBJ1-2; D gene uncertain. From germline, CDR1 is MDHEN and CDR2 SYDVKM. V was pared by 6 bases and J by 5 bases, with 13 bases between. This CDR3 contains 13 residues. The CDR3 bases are TGTGCCAGCAGCCAAGACGCCCTATATGGCTACACCTTC. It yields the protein CASSQDALYGYTF.

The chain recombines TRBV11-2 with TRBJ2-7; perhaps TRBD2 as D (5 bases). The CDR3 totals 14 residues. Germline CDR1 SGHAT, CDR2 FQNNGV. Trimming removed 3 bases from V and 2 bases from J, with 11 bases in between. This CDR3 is CASSLTAGTYEQYF. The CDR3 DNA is TGTGCCAGCAGCTTGACCGCCGGGACCTACGAGCAGTACTTC.

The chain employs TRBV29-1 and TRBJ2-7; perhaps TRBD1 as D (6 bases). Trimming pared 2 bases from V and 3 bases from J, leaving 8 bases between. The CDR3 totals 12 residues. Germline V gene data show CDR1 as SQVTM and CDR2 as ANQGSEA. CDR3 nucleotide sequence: TGCAGCGTTGAAAACAGGGACTACGAGCAGTACTTC. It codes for CSVENRDYEQYF.

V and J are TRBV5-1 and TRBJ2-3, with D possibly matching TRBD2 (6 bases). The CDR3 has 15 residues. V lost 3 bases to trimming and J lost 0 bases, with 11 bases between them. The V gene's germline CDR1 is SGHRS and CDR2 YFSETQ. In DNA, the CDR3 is TGCGCCAGCAGCTCAATAGCGGCTAGCACAGATACGCAGTATTTT. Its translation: CASSSIAASTDTQYF.

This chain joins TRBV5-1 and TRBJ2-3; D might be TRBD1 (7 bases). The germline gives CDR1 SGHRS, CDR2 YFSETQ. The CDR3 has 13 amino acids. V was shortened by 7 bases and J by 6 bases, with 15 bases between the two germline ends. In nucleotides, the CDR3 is TGCGCCAGCGCGGTGACAGGGAGGGATACGCAGTATTTT. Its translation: CASAVTGRDTQYF.

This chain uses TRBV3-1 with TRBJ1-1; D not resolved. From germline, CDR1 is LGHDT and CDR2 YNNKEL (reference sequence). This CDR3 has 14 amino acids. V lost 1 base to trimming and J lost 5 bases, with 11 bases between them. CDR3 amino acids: CASSQARGRTEAFF. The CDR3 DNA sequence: TGTGCCAGCAGCCAAGCTCGGGGAAGGACTGAAGCTTTCTTT.

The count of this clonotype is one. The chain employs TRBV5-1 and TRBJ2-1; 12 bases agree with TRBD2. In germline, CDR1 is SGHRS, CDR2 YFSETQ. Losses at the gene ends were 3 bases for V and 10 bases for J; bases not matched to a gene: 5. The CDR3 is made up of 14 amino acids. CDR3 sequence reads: CASSSSGGAPEQFF. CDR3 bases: TGCGCCAGCAGCTCTAGCGGGGGGGCCCCGGAGCAGTTCTTC.

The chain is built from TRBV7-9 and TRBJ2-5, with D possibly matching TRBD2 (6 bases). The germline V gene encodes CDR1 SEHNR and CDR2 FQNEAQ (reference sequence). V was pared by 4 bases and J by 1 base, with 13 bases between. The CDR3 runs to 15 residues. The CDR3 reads CASSSQAGFQETQYF. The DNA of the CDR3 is TGTGCCAGCAGCTCTCAGGCGGGGTTCCAAGAGACCCAGTACTTC.

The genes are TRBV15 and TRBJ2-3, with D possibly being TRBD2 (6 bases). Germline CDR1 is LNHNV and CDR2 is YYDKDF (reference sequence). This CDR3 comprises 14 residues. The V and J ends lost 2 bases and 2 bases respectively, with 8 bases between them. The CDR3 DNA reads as TGTGCCACCAGCAGACTAGCGCACACAGATACGCAGTATTTT. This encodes CATSRLAHTDTQYF. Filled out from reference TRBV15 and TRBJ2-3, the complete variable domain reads DAMVIQNPRYQVTQFGKPVTLSCSQTLNHNVMYWYQQKSSQAPKLLFHYYDKDFNNEADTPDNFQSRRPNTSFCFLDIRSPGLGDTAMYLCATSRLAHTDTQYFGPGTRLTVL.

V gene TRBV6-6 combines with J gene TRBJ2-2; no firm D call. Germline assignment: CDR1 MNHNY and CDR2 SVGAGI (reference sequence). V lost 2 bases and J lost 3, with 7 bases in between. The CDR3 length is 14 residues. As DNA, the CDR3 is TGTGCCAGCAGTTACCTCGTGGACACCGGGGAGCTGTTTTTT. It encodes CASSYLVDTGELFF.

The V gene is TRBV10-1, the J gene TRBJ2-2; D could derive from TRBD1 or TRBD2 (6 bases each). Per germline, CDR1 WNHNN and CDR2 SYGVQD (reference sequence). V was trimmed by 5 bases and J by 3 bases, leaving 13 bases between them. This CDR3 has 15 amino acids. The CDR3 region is CASSTGEGDTGELFF. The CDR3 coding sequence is TGCGCCAGCAGTACGGGAGAGGGGGACACCGGGGAGCTGTTTTTT.

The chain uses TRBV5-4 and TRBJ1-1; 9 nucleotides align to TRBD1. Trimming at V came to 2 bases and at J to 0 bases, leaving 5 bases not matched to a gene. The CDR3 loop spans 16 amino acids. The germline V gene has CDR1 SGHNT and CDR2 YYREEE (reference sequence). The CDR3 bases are TGTGCCAGCAGCTTCGGGACAGGGTCTATGAACACTGAAGCTTTCTTT. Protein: CASSFGTGSMNTEAFF.